Presented here are 25 T cell receptor beta chains from one specimen sequenced in a study of OX40 agonist ivuxolimab in advanced cancers. The protocol was immunoSEQ multiplex PCR, while the TCRdb copy is restricted to in-frame clones and leaves out a portion. Altogether fewer than 25,000 clones are present, about nine tenths being singletons, with the ten largest covering about a fifth. The sample here was CD4+ or CD8+ T cells sorted from blood, taken in a trial of the OX40 agonist ivuxolimab. Every receptor here comes from an adult with an advanced solid tumor such as melanoma, head and neck, liver or kidney cancer.

The V gene is TRBV15, the J gene TRBJ2-7; D gene ambiguous. Trimming removed 5 bases at V and 4 bases at J, with 12 bases between. The length of the CDR3 is 13 residues. The germline V gene encodes CDR1 LNHNV and CDR2 YYDKDF (reference sequence). The CDR3 loop is CATSGQYEYEQYF. CDR3 DNA: TGTGCCACCAGCGGTCAGTACGAGTACGAGCAGTACTTC.

There are a few counts of this clone. The CDR3 sequence is CASSLLGEGATEKLFF. CDR3 DNA: TGTGCCAGCAGTTTATTGGGGGAGGGGGCCACTGAAAAACTGTTTTTT. The V gene is TRBV28, the J gene TRBJ1-4; 7 bases align to TRBD1. Germline CDR1 is MDHEN and CDR2 is SYDVKM. The CDR3 sequence is 16 residues long. J was trimmed by 7 bases and V by 1 base; bases with no gene match: 9.

The chain employs TRBV10-2 and TRBJ2-7; maybe TRBD1 (5 bases). The V and J ends lost 8 bases and 1 base respectively, with 9 bases between them. The CDR3 runs 12 residues. In germline, CDR1 is WSHSY, CDR2 SAAADI. The CDR3 DNA sequence: TGCGCCAGCGAGGACAAGTCCTACGAGCAGTACTTC. It translates to CASEDKSYEQYF.

This clone came up a few times. The chain carries TRBV5-4 and TRBJ2-7; maybe TRBD2 (5 bases). The CDR3 length is 12 residues. CDR1 is SGHNT, CDR2 YYREEE, per germline (reference sequence). Trimming shortened V by 4 bases and J by 5 bases, and 10 bases separated the two germline ends. CDR3 residues: CASSTDYNEQYF. The CDR3 DNA reads as TGTGCCAGCAGCACCGACTATAACGAGCAGTACTTC.

The rearrangement uses TRBV6-6 and TRBJ2-7; 8 bases align to TRBD1. The CDR3 totals 14 residues. CDR1 and CDR2 from the germline V gene are MNHNY and SVGAGI (reference sequence). Unmatched junction bases numbered 5, after V lost 2 bases and J lost 5 bases. Written as DNA, the CDR3 is TGTGCCAGCAGTTACCTAGGACAGGGACACGAGCAGTACTTC. Translation: CASSYLGQGHEQYF.

The CDR3 DNA is TGTGCCAGCAGCGTAGAGGGGGACTCCACAGATACGCAGTATTTT. As protein: CASSVEGDSTDTQYF. V gene TRBV9 combines with J gene TRBJ2-3; tentatively, D is TRBD1 or TRBD2 (6 bases each). Trimming left V 0 bases short and J 2 bases short, with 10 bases between. Per the germline V gene, CDR1 is SGDLS and CDR2 is YYNGEE. The CDR3 is 15 residues long.

The chain has TRBV11-2 and TRBJ1-1, with 8 nucleotides matching TRBD1. CDR3 length: 15 amino acids. Trimming cost V 1 base and J 5 bases; bases outside gene matches: 6. Germline assignment: CDR1 SGHAT and CDR2 FQNNGV. The CDR3 loop reads CASSLVGTGQTEAFF. The CDR3 region has the DNA TGTGCCAGCAGCTTAGTCGGGACAGGACAAACTGAAGCTTTCTTT.

The rearrangement uses TRBV7-9 and TRBJ1-2; TRBD1 aligns across 7 bases. Trimming took 5 bases from V and 7 from J; bases not matched to a gene: 13. Germline values: CDR1 SEHNR, CDR2 FQNEAQ (reference sequence). This CDR3 has 15 amino acids. DNA for the CDR3: TGTGCCAGCAGCGGAAGACAGGGAAAAATGGCTGGCTACACCTTC. It specifies CASSGRQGKMAGYTF.

This chain links TRBV6-1 with TRBJ1-3; D is perhaps TRBD1 (5 bases). Trimming removed 2 bases at V and 7 bases at J, with 15 bases between. The CDR3 has 15 amino acids. Per the germline V gene, CDR1 is MNHNS and CDR2 is SASEGT. CDR3 in amino acids: CASSESRAETNTIYF. Written as DNA, the CDR3 is TGTGCCAGCAGTGAAAGCAGGGCCGAGACTAACACCATATATTTT.

V gene TRBV4-2 combines with J gene TRBJ1-5; D is unresolved. The V and J ends lost 0 bases and 0 bases respectively, with 0 bases between them. The CDR3 extends over 13 amino acids. Looked up from germline, CDR1 is LGHNA and CDR2 is YNFKEQ. The CDR3 nucleotides read TGTGCCAGCAGCCAAGATAGCAATCAGCCCCAGCATTTT. This sequence encodes CASSQDSNQPQHF.

The V call is TRBV27, the J call TRBJ1-6, with D possibly being TRBD1 (6 bases). The CDR3 sequence is 15 residues long. The germline V gene has CDR1 MNHEY and CDR2 SMNVEV (reference sequence). V gave up 10 bases and J gave up 7 bases, with 20 bases separating them. In DNA, the CDR3 is TGTGCCACCCAACCCGTCGGACAGAGGAATTCACCCCTCCACTTT. Amino acids: CATQPVGQRNSPLHF.

This clone was found a few times. V usage is TRBV30 and J usage is TRBJ1-1; 9 nucleotides agree with TRBD1. The V gene end was trimmed by 1 base and the J gene end by 6 bases; junction bases not matched to a gene: 6. There are 14 residues in the CDR3. Germline values: CDR1 GTSNPN, CDR2 SVGIG (reference sequence). CDR3 bases: TGTGCCTGGAGTGGGGGACAGGGAGTACCTGAAGCTTTCTTT. It encodes CAWSGGQGVPEAFF. Variable domain in full (rest from reference TRBV30 and TRBJ1-1): SQTIHQWPATLVQPVGSPLSLECTVEGTSNPNLYWYRQAAGRGLQLLFYSVGIGQISSEVPQNLSASRPQDRQFILSSKKLLLSDSGFYLCAWSGGQGVPEAFFGQGTRLTVV.

V and J are TRBV19 and TRBJ2-7, with TRBD2 matching over 9 bases. The germline V gene encodes CDR1 LNHDA and CDR2 SQIVND (reference sequence). J lost 0 bases, V lost 6 bases, and 3 bases had no gene match. The CDR3 spans 14 residues. CDR3: CASSPRGGSYEQYF. The CDR3 nucleotides read TGTGCCAGTAGCCCGCGGGGGGGCTCCTACGAGCAGTACTTC. Full variable domain (missing parts from reference TRBV19 and TRBJ2-7): DGGITQSPKYLFRKEGQNVTLSCEQNLNHDAMYWYRQDPGQGLRLIYYSQIVNDFQKGDIAEGYSVSREKKESFPLTVTSAQKNPTAFYLCASSPRGGSYEQYFGPGTRLTVT.

CDR3 region: CASSPVGVGQPQHF. CDR3 sequence (DNA): TGTGCCAGCAGCCCGGTAGGGGTCGGACAGCCCCAGCATTTT. The V and J genes are TRBV6-6 and TRBJ1-5; D possibly corresponds to TRBD1 (5 bases). The V gene's germline CDR1 is MNHNY and CDR2 SVGAGI (reference sequence). V shed 6 bases and J shed 7 bases, with 16 bases lying between them. The CDR3 consists of 14 residues.

This chain links TRBV5-6 with TRBJ1-5; D is undetermined. CDR1 and CDR2 from the germline V gene are SGHDT and YYEEEE. The CDR3 length is 14 residues. V was cut by 6 bases and J by 2 bases, with 12 bases left in between. CDR3 in amino acids: CASTTQRGNQPQHF. In nucleotides, the CDR3 is TGTGCCAGCACCACGCAGAGGGGCAATCAGCCCCAGCATTTT.

The count of this clone is one. V usage is TRBV4-1 and J usage is TRBJ2-7; D is perhaps TRBD1 or TRBD2 (6 bases each). Germline-derived CDR1 and CDR2 are MGHRA and YSYEKL. The CDR3 totals 13 residues. V was cut by 1 base and J by 4 bases, with 8 bases left in between. CDR3 residues: CASSQVGGYEQYF. CDR3 coding DNA: TGCGCCAGCAGCCAAGTAGGGGGGTACGAGCAGTACTTC.

The chain carries TRBV27 and TRBJ2-7; possibly TRBD1 for D (6 bases). Germline V gene lookup returns CDR1 MNHEY and CDR2 SMNVEV (reference sequence). Trimming shortened V by 7 bases and J by 0 bases, and 19 bases separated the two germline ends. CDR3 length: 16 residues. The CDR3 coding sequence is TGTGCCAGCACTTCGACAGGCCAATTGAACTCCTACGAGCAGTACTTC. It encodes CASTSTGQLNSYEQYF.

V is TRBV9 and J is TRBJ2-7; 11 bases match TRBD2. The CDR3 spans 15 residues. Germline V lookup: CDR1 SGDLS, CDR2 YYNGEE. V shed 0 bases and J 2 bases; nucleotides not matched to a gene: 1. In nucleotides, the CDR3 is TGTGCCAGCAGCGTAGGACTAGCGGGGACCTACGAGCAGTACTTC. Translated, it gives CASSVGLAGTYEQYF.

The chain is built from TRBV27 and TRBJ2-7; 12 nucleotides agree with TRBD2. The CDR3 contains 17 residues. Germline V CDR1 and CDR2: MNHEY, SMNVEV (reference sequence). Trimming took 0 bases from V and 2 from J; bases not matched to a gene: 5. CDR3 in amino acids: CASSLSTTSGSPYEQYF. The CDR3 nucleotides are TGTGCCAGCAGTTTATCGACGACTAGCGGGAGCCCCTACGAGCAGTACTTC.

This chain links TRBV28 with TRBJ2-2, with D uncertain. Trimming removed 7 bases from V and 6 bases from J, with 18 bases in between. Germline V gene sequence: CDR1 MDHEN, CDR2 SYDVKM. There are 15 residues in the CDR3. DNA for the CDR3: TGTGCCAGCAATTCCGTGTTTTACGTCCCCGGGGAGCTGTTTTTT. It encodes CASNSVFYVPGELFF.

The rearrangement joins TRBV6-4 to TRBJ2-1; no clear D gene. The V gene's germline CDR1 is MRHNA and CDR2 SNTAGT. Deletions cut 6 bases from V and 6 bases from J, with 6 bases between. The CDR3 is 11 residues long. This CDR3 reads CASSLGNEQFF. The DNA for the CDR3 is TGTGCCAGCAGCTTAGGCAATGAGCAGTTCTTC.

Here the CDR3 DNA reads TGTGCCAGCAGCTTATGGCGGGGGCATTTAGAGCAGTACTTC. The encoded protein is CASSLWRGHLEQYF. The chain couples TRBV7-6 to TRBJ2-7, with D possibly TRBD2 on 7 matching bases. The ends were cut back, 2 bases at V and 7 bases at J, with 15 bases in the middle. CDR1 and CDR2 from the germline V gene are SGHVS and FNYEAQ. CDR3 length equals 14 residues.

The chain is built from TRBV7-9 and TRBJ2-7, with 8 bases identical to TRBD1. CDR3 length equals 15 residues. Losses at the gene ends were 2 bases for V and 4 bases for J; bases not matched to a gene: 7. The germline V gene has CDR1 SEHNR and CDR2 FQNEAQ (reference sequence). The CDR3 spells CASSLQGTGGYEQYF. CDR3 sequence (DNA): TGTGCCAGCAGCTTACAGGGGACAGGAGGGTACGAGCAGTACTTC.

The chain uses TRBV2 and TRBJ1-2; D is unclear. Germline loops: CDR1 SNHLY, CDR2 FYNNEI. The V end was cut by 6 bases, the J end by 4 bases, with 18 bases between. This CDR3 has 15 residues. DNA for the CDR3: TGTGCCAGCAGCGGTCATTCTCTGACTTCCTATGGCTACACCTTC. This sequence encodes CASSGHSLTSYGYTF.

The chain links TRBV27 to TRBJ2-1; 10 nucleotides line up with TRBD1. Germline trimming cut 0 bases from V and 4 bases from J; bases unmatched to any gene: 0. Germline V CDR1 and CDR2: MNHEY, SMNVEV (reference sequence). The CDR3 loop spans 15 amino acids. CDR3 sequence: CASSLSGQGYNEQFF. CDR3 in DNA: TGTGCCAGCAGTTTATCGGGACAGGGGTACAATGAGCAGTTCTTC.